One sample yielded the 13 T cell receptor beta chains listed below, sequenced in a study of STAT3 mutations in large granular lymphocyte leukemia. Their antigens are not known. Measured with immunoSEQ multiplex PCR; TCRdb has only the in-frame clones, and not every one. The repertoire holds 30,000 to 45,000 clones, with 70% to 90% as singletons. Study findings and constraints: In T-cell large granular lymphocyte leukemia, about half of patients showed multiple immunodominant subclonotypes.

Material: PBMCs. Receptors originate from a human donor with T large granular lymphocyte leukemia. Some clones in this sample may be carry-over from other donors' samples.

This clone appeared once. The chain employs TRBV11-3 and TRBJ2-5, with TRBD2 identical over 15 bases. V shed 5 bases, J shed 0 bases, and the junction held 4 bases outside the gene matches. The germline V gene has CDR1 SGHNT and CDR2 YENEEA. The CDR3 consists of 17 residues. CDR3 sequence reads: CASSLGTSGGYQETQYF. The CDR3 bases are TGTGCCAGCAGCCTCGGGACTAGCGGGGGGTACCAAGAGACCCAGTACTTC.

This rearrangement joins TRBV28 to TRBJ1-5, with D hard to call. V was cut by 3 bases and J by 6 bases, with 18 bases left in between. CDR1 and CDR2 from the germline V gene are MDHEN and SYDVKM. This CDR3 has 16 residues. CDR3: CASSFPGPAWSQPQHF. The CDR3 DNA reads TGTGCCAGCAGTTTCCCTGGACCAGCCTGGAGTCAGCCCCAGCATTTT.

The chain carries TRBV5-5 and TRBJ1-5, with 10 nucleotides matching TRBD1. Looked up from germline, CDR1 is SGHKS and CDR2 is YYEKEE (reference sequence). The CDR3 contains 16 residues. V lost 2 bases to trimming and J lost 6 bases; unmatched junction nucleotides: 8. In DNA form, the CDR3 reads TGTGCCAGCAGCTTCCTTCCGGGACAGGGGATTCAGCCCCAGCATTTT. It is translated as CASSFLPGQGIQPQHF.

The CDR3 sequence is CASSSSTDTQYF. The CDR3 coding sequence is TGCGCCAGCAGCTCCTCCACAGATACGCAGTATTTT. The gene calls are TRBV10-2 and TRBJ2-3; the D is unclear. Trimming removed 6 bases at V and 2 bases at J, with 6 bases between. Looked up from germline, CDR1 is WSHSY and CDR2 is SAAADI. This CDR3 contains 12 residues.

This clone occurred a few times. The V and J genes are TRBV6-1 and TRBJ1-5, with 7 bases that match TRBD1. The trim removed 4 bases at V and 5 bases at J, leaving 8 bases unmatched. Germline V lookup: CDR1 MNHNS, CDR2 SASEGT. The CDR3 consists of 15 residues. CDR3 region: CASSGGPGGHQPQHF. As DNA, the CDR3 is TGTGCCAGCAGTGGGGGGCCAGGGGGGCATCAGCCCCAGCATTTT.

On this clone itself: Distinct nucleotide sequences in the sample also encode this CDR3. The chain combines TRBV7-9 with TRBJ2-2, with D perhaps TRBD2 (5 bases). V lost 1 base and J lost 4, with 7 bases in between. The germline V gene encodes CDR1 SEHNR and CDR2 FQNEAQ (reference sequence). This CDR3 comprises 14 residues. The CDR3 region is CASSLVGSTGELFF. CDR3 bases: TGTGCCAGCAGCTTAGTAGGGAGCACCGGGGAGCTGTTTTTT.

The chain couples TRBV7-9 to TRBJ1-6; possible D gene TRBD1, 5 bases. V lost 5 bases and J 10 bases, leaving 12 bases between the germline ends. This CDR3 is 13 amino acids long. Germline V gene data show CDR1 as SEHNR and CDR2 as FQNEAQ (reference sequence). CDR3 bases: TGTGCCAGCAGCCAAACAGGATGGTCACCCCTCCACTTT. Translation gives CASSQTGWSPLHF.

J is TRBJ1-5 and V is TRBV7-2; no clear D gene. V lost 1 base and J lost 0, with 7 bases in between. The V gene's germline CDR1 is SGHTA and CDR2 FQGNSA. The CDR3 spans 15 residues. The CDR3 protein is CASSLGPYSNQPQHF. The CDR3 DNA is TGTGCCAGCAGCTTAGGTCCTTATAGCAATCAGCCCCAGCATTTT.

Worth noting for this clone: At one boundary the junction diverges from the germline segment, which might be a read error. The chain employs TRBV6-6 and TRBJ2-7; D uncertain. Per the germline V gene, CDR1 is MNHNY and CDR2 is SVGAGI (reference sequence). The CDR3 runs to 13 residues. The CDR3: CASTTASPYEQYF. CDR3 nucleotide sequence: TGTGCCAGCACGACGGCCTCCCCCTATGAGCAGTACTTC.

V gene TRBV11-2 combines with J gene TRBJ2-5, with D perhaps TRBD1 (6 bases). Germline-derived CDR1 and CDR2 are SGHAT and FQNNGV. This CDR3 spans 14 amino acids. Trimming took 6 bases from V and 4 from J, leaving 15 bases between them. The CDR3 DNA follows: TGTGCCAGCAGGCCTCAACAGGGTCGAGAGACCCAGTACTTC. Translation gives CASRPQQGRETQYF.

V is TRBV18 and J is TRBJ2-7; D unresolved. Per the germline V gene, CDR1 is KGHSH and CDR2 is LQKENI. The CDR3 runs 18 residues. Trimming stripped 1 base from V and 2 bases from J, with 21 bases between. The CDR3 reads CASSPHRLRKRKTYEQYV. The CDR3, as DNA: TGTGCCAGCTCACCACACCGTCTCCGGAAAAGAAAAACCTACGAGCAGTACGTC.

This chain connects TRBV13 to TRBJ2-7; the match to TRBD2 covers 7 bases. The CDR3 length is 13 residues. Germline-derived CDR1 and CDR2 are PRHDT and FYEKMQ (reference sequence). Trimming removed 5 bases from V and 3 bases from J; junction bases left unmatched: 4. The CDR3 is CASSPRTSYEQYF. CDR3 nucleotides: TGTGCCAGCAGCCCCCGGACTAGCTACGAGCAGTACTTC.

The chain is built from TRBV29-1 and TRBJ1-4; 9 nucleotides line up with TRBD1. The germline V gene has CDR1 SQVTM and CDR2 ANQGSEA. V was pared by 7 bases and J by 8 bases, with 5 bases of the junction left unmatched. The CDR3 covers 12 residues. The CDR3 is CSARTGEEKLFF. In DNA, the CDR3 is TGCAGCGCTCGGACAGGGGAGGAAAAACTGTTTTTT.